Detailed here is one TCR beta chain. Its specificity is unknown. Germline loops: CDR1 GTSNPN, CDR2 SVGIG (reference sequence). After removal of 2 bases from V and 7 bases from J, the junction contained 6 bases not matched to a gene. CDR3 length equals 14 residues. This sample is part of a study of T cell responses to AZD1222 COVID-19 vaccine. General study results and limits: White British donors predominated, females outnumbered males, and clonal diversity was possibly underestimated.

Profiled with immunoSEQ multiplex PCR; TCRdb holds only in-frame clones, not every one. The sample lists 75,000 to 100,000 clones; roughly 90% were seen once. This sequence originates from an adult in good health. The V call is TRBV30, the J call TRBJ2-1; TRBD2 matches at 9 bases. The material was peripheral blood, obtained on day 0 of AZD1222 vaccination. The CDR3 bases are TGTGCCTGGAGTATCGCGGGAGGGCCTAATGAGCAGTTCTTC. As protein: CAWSIAGGPNEQFF.